This T cell receptor (beta chain) came from a study of OX40 agonist ivuxolimab in advanced cancers. Notes on the study in general: Also present in some nonresponders was a low level of normalized T-cell clonal expansion. CD8+ T cells were the subset that, on average, had more expanded clones than CD4+.

This CDR3 is 17 amino acids long. The germline gives CDR1 SGDLS, CDR2 YYNGEE. V was clipped by 0 bases and J by 2 bases; unmatched bases: 8. Details on this clone: Antigen unknown.

Baseline was the first blood sampling point, followed by cycle 4 day 1 and cycle 7 day 1. Only in-frame clones appear in the TCRdb table, and some are missing; sequencing was by immunoSEQ multiplex PCR. The data show approximately 70,000 clones, approximately 85% seen once. This TCR was sampled from an adult with an advanced solid tumor such as melanoma, head and neck, liver or kidney cancer. The starting material was CD4+ or CD8+ T cells sorted from blood, obtained in a trial of the OX40 agonist ivuxolimab. This chain links TRBV9 with TRBJ2-7; 10 bases match TRBD2. The CDR3 bases are TGTGCCAGCAGCGTAGGGGCTAGCGGGAGTAGAACCTACGAGCAGTACTTC. Protein product: CASSVGASGSRTYEQYF.